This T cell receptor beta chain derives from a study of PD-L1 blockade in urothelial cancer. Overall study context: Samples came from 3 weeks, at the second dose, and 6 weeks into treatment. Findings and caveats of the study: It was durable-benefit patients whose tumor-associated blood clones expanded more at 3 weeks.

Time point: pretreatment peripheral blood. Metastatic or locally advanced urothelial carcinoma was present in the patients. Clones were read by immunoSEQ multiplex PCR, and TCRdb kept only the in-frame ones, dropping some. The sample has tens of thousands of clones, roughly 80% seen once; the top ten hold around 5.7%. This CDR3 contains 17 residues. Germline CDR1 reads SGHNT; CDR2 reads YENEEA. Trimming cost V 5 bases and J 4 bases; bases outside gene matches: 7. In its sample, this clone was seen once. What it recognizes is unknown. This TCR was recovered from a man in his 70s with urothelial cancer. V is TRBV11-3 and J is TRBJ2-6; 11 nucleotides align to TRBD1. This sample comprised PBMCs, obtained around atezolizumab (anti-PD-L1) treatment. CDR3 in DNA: TGTGCCAGCAGCCTCGGACAGGGGGCTTCAGGGGCCAACGTCCTGACTTTC. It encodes CASSLGQGASGANVLTF.